The 32 T cell receptor beta chains listed next were all sequenced from one sample in a study of T-cell reconstitution after alpha-beta-depleted transplantation in children. Preparation of the TCRbeta library involved a method that used unique molecular identifiers. TCRdb itself ran the PCR reads through MiXCR, one entry per CDR3 protein. This table holds about 340,000 distinct CDR3 sequences, 10% to 15% found once. The source was PBMCs, collected from the stem cell graft. These receptors originate from a human donor who donated a stem cell graft to a child with Fanconi anemia.

This clonotype came up a few times. CDR3 protein: CASSRRGVQDNEQFF. The CDR3 DNA reads as TGTGCCAGCAGCCGAAGGGGGGTACAAGACAATGAGCAGTTCTTC. The rearrangement joins TRBV7-9 to TRBJ2-1; tentatively, D is TRBD1 or TRBD2 (6 bases each). There are 15 residues in the CDR3. The V gene lost 5 bases and the J gene lost 5 bases, with 16 bases spanning the gap. Per the germline V gene, CDR1 is SEHNR and CDR2 is FQNEAQ (reference sequence).

This rearrangement joins TRBV20-1 to TRBJ2-5, with no clear D. The germline V gene has CDR1 DFQATT and CDR2 SNEGSKA (reference sequence). This CDR3 region has 12 residues. With 6 bases removed from V and 2 bases from J, the gap between germline ends came to 10 bases. The CDR3 sequence: CSAPRAQETQYF. For the CDR3, the DNA is TGCAGTGCCCCCCGGGCTCAAGAGACCCAGTACTTC.

This clonotype was recorded a few times. The V call is TRBV29-1, the J call TRBJ1-1; unclear D gene. This CDR3 has 10 residues. The germline V and J ends were trimmed by 6 bases and 2 bases, with 4 bases remaining between them. Germline assignment: CDR1 SQVTM and CDR2 ANQGSEA. The CDR3 region has the DNA TGCAGCGTCTTTAACACTGAAGCTTTCTTT. Translated, it gives CSVFNTEAFF. Together with reference TRBV29-1 and TRBJ1-1, the CDR3 gives the full variable domain: SAVISQKPSRDICQRGTSLTIQCQVDSQVTMMFWYRQQPGQSLTLIATANQGSEATYESGFVIDKFPISRPNLTFSTLTVSNMSPEDSSIYLCSVFNTEAFFGQGTRLTVV.

J is TRBJ2-1 and V is TRBV6-1; TRBD1 matches 7 bases. Trimming cost V 6 bases and J 7 bases; bases outside gene matches: 12. CDR1 is MNHNS and CDR2 is SASEGT in the germline V gene. CDR3 length equals 15 residues. The CDR3 coding sequence is TGTGCCAGCAGATTCGAACCGGGACAGATGAATGAGCAGTTCTTC. The encoded protein is CASRFEPGQMNEQFF.

The chain uses TRBV7-9 and TRBJ1-5, with D uncertain. The CDR3 is 12 residues long. V lost 0 bases and J 7 bases, leaving 4 bases between the germline ends. CDR1 and CDR2 from the germline V gene are SEHNR and FQNEAQ (reference sequence). The CDR3 coding sequence is TGTGCCAGCAGCTTAGCTGAGCAGCCCCAGCATTTT. This translates into CASSLAEQPQHF.

The chain uses TRBV20-1 and TRBJ2-5; possibly TRBD1 for D (5 bases). V was clipped by 1 base and J by 5 bases, with 11 bases between them. CDR1 is DFQATT and CDR2 is SNEGSKA in the germline V gene (reference sequence). This CDR3 has 13 amino acids. CDR3 bases: TGCAGTGCTAGAGTGTCAGGGTGGGAGACCCAGTACTTC. This translates into CSARVSGWETQYF.

This clonotype was picked up a small number of times. This chain uses TRBV28 with TRBJ1-4; 10 positions match TRBD1. V trimming: 2 bases; J trimming: 8 bases; junction bases outside the gene matches: 5. The length of the CDR3 is 15 residues. Germline CDR1 is MDHEN and CDR2 is SYDVKM. The CDR3 is CASSLPGQGFEKLFF. The CDR3 DNA sequence: TGTGCCAGCAGTTTACCGGGACAGGGGTTCGAAAAACTGTTTTTT.

The genes are TRBV4-1 and TRBJ2-3; D is unresolved. The CDR3 has 15 amino acids. The V gene lost 1 base and the J gene lost 5 bases, with 13 bases spanning the gap. Germline CDR1 and CDR2: MGHRA and YSYEKL. The CDR3 here is CASSQGLQTGDTQYF. CDR3 nucleotide sequence: TGCGCCAGCAGCCAAGGACTCCAAACCGGAGATACGCAGTATTTT.

The table lists this clonotype with a few counts. This sequence joins TRBV10-3 and TRBJ1-5; D not certain. Per germline, CDR1 ENHRY and CDR2 SYGVKD. Trimming shortened V by 4 bases and J by 7 bases, and 17 bases separated the two germline ends. The CDR3 contains 15 residues. CDR3 nucleotide sequence: TGTGCCATCAGTGTGGAGCGGAGTCTCCCCCAGCCCCAGCATTTT. Translation gives CAISVERSLPQPQHF.

This clonotype was detected ten times or more. The V gene is TRBV12-3 or TRBV12-4, the J gene TRBJ1-1; D is unresolved. V was cut by 8 bases and J by 1 base, with 11 bases left in between. The CDR3 contains 13 residues. CDR3 protein: CASALTRNTEAFF. The CDR3 nucleotides are TGTGCCAGCGCACTTACACGGAACACTGAAGCTTTCTTT.

This clonotype has a handful of counts. This rearrangement joins TRBV27 to TRBJ2-1, with no clear D. The CDR3 has 13 amino acids. Germline lookup yields CDR1 MNHEY and CDR2 SMNVEV (reference sequence). V was clipped by 4 bases and J by 4 bases, with 8 bases between them. CDR3 protein: CASSSRLYNEQFF. The DNA for the CDR3 is TGTGCCAGCAGTTCCCGCTTATACAATGAGCAGTTCTTC.

The rearrangement joins TRBV19 to TRBJ1-5; a weak D match, TRBD1 (6 bases). The CDR3 has 16 residues. Germline V gene data show CDR1 as LNHDA and CDR2 as SQIVND (reference sequence). With 0 bases removed from V and 5 bases from J, the gap between germline ends came to 14 bases. CDR3: CASSIDGTRSYQPQHF. The DNA of the CDR3 is TGTGCCAGTAGTATAGATGGGACAAGGTCCTATCAGCCCCAGCATTTT.

This clonotype was detected many times. The rearrangement joins TRBV6-1 to TRBJ2-2, with D perhaps matching TRBD2 (6 bases). V was cut by 7 bases and J by 1 base, with 10 bases left in between. The CDR3 sequence is 14 residues long. In germline, CDR1 is MNHNS, CDR2 SASEGT. CDR3 in DNA: TGTGCCAGCACGTCGGGGGTGAACACCGGGGAGCTGTTTTTT. Protein product: CASTSGVNTGELFF.

This clonotype was recorded a few times. This sequence joins TRBV28 and TRBJ2-3; 10 nucleotides line up with TRBD2. The CDR3 loop spans 16 amino acids. J gave up 3 bases and V 2 bases, and 5 bases lay outside the gene matches. Germline-derived CDR1 and CDR2 are MDHEN and SYDVKM. CDR3 residues: CASSLPLAGGTDTQYF. The CDR3 coding sequence is TGTGCCAGCAGTTTACCTTTAGCGGGGGGTACAGATACGCAGTATTTT.

The gene calls are TRBV6-2 or TRBV6-3 and TRBJ2-1; 9 nucleotides align to TRBD2. Germline V gives CDR1 MNHEY, CDR2 SVGEGT. V trimming: 0 bases; J trimming: 6 bases; junction bases outside the gene matches: 6. The CDR3 consists of 16 residues. The CDR3 loop is CASSYSWRGGRNEQFF. The CDR3 DNA reads as TGTGCCAGCAGTTACTCATGGCGGGGGGGCCGCAATGAGCAGTTCTTC.

V gene TRBV2 combines with J gene TRBJ1-3; D not certain. With 8 bases removed from V and 4 bases from J, the gap between germline ends came to 12 bases. The CDR3 extends over 13 amino acids. CDR1 SNHLY and CDR2 FYNNEI come from the germline V gene. In DNA, the CDR3 is TGTGCCAGCGCACAGCACGCCGGAAACACCATATATTTT. Translating gives CASAQHAGNTIYF.

This clonotype was detected a few times. The chain uses TRBV6-1 and TRBJ1-1; possibly TRBD1 for D (6 bases). Germline V gene sequence: CDR1 MNHNS, CDR2 SASEGT. This CDR3 contains 13 residues. V shed 9 bases and J shed 2 bases, with 13 bases lying between them. The CDR3 DNA is TGTGCCAGTAAACAGGGATACAACACTGAAGCTTTCTTT. Translation: CASKQGYNTEAFF.

This clonotype was counted ten times or more. V and J are TRBV20-1 and TRBJ1-1, with D tentatively TRBD1 (6 bases). The germline CDR1 and CDR2 sequences are DFQATT and SNEGSKA (reference sequence). V lost 3 bases and J lost 7, with 15 bases in between. This CDR3 has 13 residues. The CDR3 DNA reads TGCAGTGCTAGCTTTTCGGGACACCTTGAAGCTTTCTTT. This gives the protein CSASFSGHLEAFF.

This clonotype was detected many times. This chain uses TRBV5-1 with TRBJ2-1, with D unclear. The CDR3 is 13 amino acids. Trimming removed 2 bases at V and 6 bases at J, with 9 bases between. CDR1 is SGHRS and CDR2 is YFSETQ in the germline V gene. CDR3 coding DNA: TGCGCCAGCAGCTTTTATAAACTCAATGAGCAGTTCTTC. Protein sequence: CASSFYKLNEQFF.

This clonotype has a handful of counts. The chain uses TRBV12-3 or TRBV12-4 and TRBJ1-3; TRBD1 is a possible D gene (6 bases). This CDR3 is built from 16 residues. V lost 8 bases to trimming and J lost 0 bases, with 17 bases between them. Here the CDR3 reads CASQPGGADSGNTIYF. As DNA, the CDR3 is TGTGCCAGCCAACCCGGGGGGGCAGACTCTGGAAACACCATATATTTT.

The chain is built from TRBV20-1 and TRBJ1-5; no clear D gene. Germline CDR1 and CDR2: DFQATT and SNEGSKA (reference sequence). The CDR3 is made up of 13 amino acids. Trimming pared 5 bases from V and 0 bases from J, leaving 8 bases between. Here the CDR3 reads CSASTDSNQPQHF. DNA of the CDR3: TGCAGTGCTTCTACGGATAGCAATCAGCCCCAGCATTTT.

The rearrangement joins TRBV20-1 to TRBJ2-6; possibly TRBD2 for D (5 bases). V shed 0 bases and J shed 1 base, with 16 bases lying between them. The germline CDR1 and CDR2 sequences are DFQATT and SNEGSKA (reference sequence). The CDR3 is 18 residues long. CDR3 nucleotides: TGCAGTGCTAGAGATCAGCTAGCACCACTTTCTGGGGCCAACGTCCTGACTTTC. This translates into CSARDQLAPLSGANVLTF.

This clonotype was seen a handful of times. CDR3 in amino acids: CASSYLLTGGKDTQYF. The CDR3 DNA follows: TGTGCCAGCAGCTACCTACTGACAGGGGGCAAAGATACGCAGTATTTT. The chain links TRBV7-9 to TRBJ2-3; 10 bases fit TRBD1. CDR3 length equals 16 residues. CDR1 SEHNR and CDR2 FQNEAQ come from the germline V gene (reference sequence). The trim removed 4 bases at V and 5 bases at J, leaving 9 bases unmatched.

The chain has TRBV7-2 and TRBJ2-3; perhaps TRBD1 as D (6 bases). Germline CDR1 reads SGHTA; CDR2 reads FQGNSA. With 5 bases removed from V and 4 bases from J, the gap between germline ends came to 22 bases. The CDR3 sequence is 17 residues long. The CDR3 DNA follows: TGTGCCAGCAGCCCCTTGTCCCGGGACACCTCTCCAGATACGCAGTATTTT. It translates to CASSPLSRDTSPDTQYF.

The V call is TRBV5-1, the J call TRBJ1-1; no clear D gene. Trimming cost V 0 bases and J 8 bases, with 14 bases left between them. Germline V gene sequence: CDR1 SGHRS, CDR2 YFSETQ. This CDR3 is 14 amino acids long. CDR3 in amino acids: CASSLGDSSQEAFF. The CDR3 DNA follows: TGCGCCAGCAGCTTGGGGGATAGCTCCCAAGAAGCTTTCTTT. The whole variable domain, remainder taken from reference TRBV5-1 and TRBJ1-1, is KAGVTQTPRYLIKTRGQQVTLSCSPISGHRSVSWYQQTPGQGLQFLFEYFSETQRNKGNFPGRFSGRQFSNSRSEMNVSTLELGDSALYLCASSLGDSSQEAFFGQGTRLTVV.

The rearrangement joins TRBV12-3 or TRBV12-4 to TRBJ1-1; D gene ambiguous. The CDR3 contains 13 residues. V lost 3 bases, J lost 1 base, and 6 bases lay in between. The CDR3, as DNA: TGTGCCAGCAGTTTCCACTCGAACACTGAAGCTTTCTTT. Encoded protein: CASSFHSNTEAFF.

The chain joins TRBV12-3 or TRBV12-4 to TRBJ2-3; D is uncertain. The CDR3 sequence is 13 residues long. The germline V and J ends were trimmed by 5 bases and 4 bases, with 10 bases remaining between them. CDR3 in DNA: TGTGCCAGCAGTACCCTAATCCCAGATACGCAGTATTTT. This sequence encodes CASSTLIPDTQYF.

This chain connects TRBV2 to TRBJ2-1, with no clear D. In germline, CDR1 is SNHLY, CDR2 FYNNEI. V was clipped by 9 bases and J by 6 bases, with 9 bases between them. CDR3 length equals 11 residues. CDR3 nucleotides: TGTGCCAGGTTAGACGGCAATGAGCAGTTCTTC. This encodes CARLDGNEQFF.

There are a few counts of this clonotype. J is TRBJ1-4 and V is TRBV7-9; no firm D call. Deletions cut 5 bases from V and 5 bases from J, with 15 bases between. The V gene's germline CDR1 is SEHNR and CDR2 FQNEAQ (reference sequence). CDR3 length: 15 residues. The CDR3 coding sequence is TGTGCCAGCAGCCATCCCCTCTCCGGGAATGAAAAACTGTTTTTT. It is translated as CASSHPLSGNEKLFF.

The table lists this clonotype with a few counts. The rearrangement joins TRBV5-1 to TRBJ1-4; a weak D match, TRBD1 (5 bases). Germline assignment: CDR1 SGHRS and CDR2 YFSETQ. The V gene lost 0 bases and the J gene lost 3 bases, with 9 bases spanning the gap. The CDR3 totals 15 residues. The CDR3 spells CASSLEGSPNEKLFF. In nucleotides, the CDR3 is TGCGCCAGCAGCTTGGAGGGGTCCCCTAATGAAAAACTGTTTTTT.

In its sample, this clonotype was seen a few times. This chain connects TRBV5-1 to TRBJ2-1; D might be TRBD1 or TRBD2, each matching 5 bases. Trimming removed 6 bases from V and 3 bases from J, with 13 bases in between. The CDR3 is 14 amino acids. Germline assignment: CDR1 SGHRS and CDR2 YFSETQ. CDR3 nucleotide sequence: TGCGCCAGCAAATTCCGTGGGGGCTACAATGAGCAGTTCTTC. It encodes CASKFRGGYNEQFF.

This clonotype was detected only a few times. The genes are TRBV11-2 and TRBJ2-7; unclear D gene. The length of the CDR3 is 14 residues. Germline V gene data show CDR1 as SGHAT and CDR2 as FQNNGV. V lost 0 bases, J lost 1 base, and 7 bases lay in between. CDR3 sequence (DNA): TGTGCCAGCAGCTTAGAACTATCGTCCTACGAGCAGTACGTC. Translating it yields CASSLELSSYEQYV.